This T cell receptor (beta chain) was sequenced during a study of blood T cell repertoires in COVID-19. On the study more broadly: Spain, Italy and the United States supplied samples that represented acute and convalescent COVID-19. PBMCs, B-cell-depleted T cells, or T cells provided the cDNA or gDNA that made up the material.

Cohorts were determined from participant-reported clinical history. Someone with COVID-19 had been met by exposed participants within 2 weeks before study entry. The assay was immunoSEQ multiplex PCR, and TCRdb's table has in-frame clones only and misses some. This sample has 200,000 to 250,000 clones, with roughly four fifths found just once. This CDR3 is built from 14 residues. V lost 3 bases, J lost 1 base, and 9 bases lay in between. The V gene's germline CDR1 is SEHNR and CDR2 FQNEAQ (reference sequence). Sequencing input: PBMCs or T cells enriched from blood (not recorded which). This rearrangement joins TRBV7-9 to TRBJ1-1, with D possibly TRBD1 on 5 matching bases. This sequence originates from a woman aged 50 to 60 who had been exposed to COVID-19. The CDR3: CASSFWQGNTEAFF. The CDR3 DNA follows: TGTGCCAGCAGCTTCTGGCAGGGGAACACTGAAGCTTTCTTT.